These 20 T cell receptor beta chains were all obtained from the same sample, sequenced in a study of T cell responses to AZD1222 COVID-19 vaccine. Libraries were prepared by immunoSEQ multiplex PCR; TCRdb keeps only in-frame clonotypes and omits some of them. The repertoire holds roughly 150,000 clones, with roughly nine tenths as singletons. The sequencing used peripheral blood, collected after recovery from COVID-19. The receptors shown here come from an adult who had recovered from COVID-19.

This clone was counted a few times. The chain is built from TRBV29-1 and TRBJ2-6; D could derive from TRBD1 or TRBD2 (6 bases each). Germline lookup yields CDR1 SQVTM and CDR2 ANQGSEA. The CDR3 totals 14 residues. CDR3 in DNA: TGCGCGACTAGGGGGGTCTCTGGGGCCAACGTCCTGACTTTC. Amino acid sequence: CATRGVSGANVLTF.

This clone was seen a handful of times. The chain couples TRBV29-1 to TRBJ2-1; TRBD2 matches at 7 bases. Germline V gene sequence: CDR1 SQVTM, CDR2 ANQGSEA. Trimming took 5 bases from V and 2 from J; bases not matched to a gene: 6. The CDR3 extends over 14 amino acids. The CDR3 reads CSVRASGTYNEQFF. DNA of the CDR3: TGCAGCGTTAGGGCTAGCGGAACCTACAATGAGCAGTTCTTC.

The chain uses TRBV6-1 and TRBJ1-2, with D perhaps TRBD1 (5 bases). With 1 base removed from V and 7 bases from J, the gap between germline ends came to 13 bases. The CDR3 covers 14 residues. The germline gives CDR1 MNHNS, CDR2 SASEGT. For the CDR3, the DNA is TGTGCCAGCAGTGAAGTGGGAGGGGTGACTGGCTACACCTTC. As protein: CASSEVGGVTGYTF.

Written as DNA, the CDR3 is TGTGCCAGTAGTGTCCGGGACTTCAATTCACCCCTCCACTTT. Translating gives CASSVRDFNSPLHF. The rearrangement links TRBV19 to TRBJ1-6; the D gene is possibly TRBD1 (5 bases). The CDR3 is 14 residues long. CDR1 LNHDA and CDR2 SQIVND come from the germline V gene (reference sequence). V lost 5 bases and J 7 bases, leaving 12 bases between the germline ends.

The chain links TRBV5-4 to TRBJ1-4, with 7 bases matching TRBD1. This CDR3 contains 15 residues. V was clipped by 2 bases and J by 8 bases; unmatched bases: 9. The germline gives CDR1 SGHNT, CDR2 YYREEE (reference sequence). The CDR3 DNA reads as TGTGCCAGCAGCTTTACAGGGGTTGTAGGGGAAAAACTGTTTTTT. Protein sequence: CASSFTGVVGEKLFF.

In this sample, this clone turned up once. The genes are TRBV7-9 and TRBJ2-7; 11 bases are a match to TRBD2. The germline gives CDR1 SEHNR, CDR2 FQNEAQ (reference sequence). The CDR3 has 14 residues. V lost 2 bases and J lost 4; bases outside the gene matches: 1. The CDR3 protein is CASSLTSGGYEQYF. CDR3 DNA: TGTGCCAGCAGCTTAACTAGCGGGGGATACGAGCAGTACTTC.

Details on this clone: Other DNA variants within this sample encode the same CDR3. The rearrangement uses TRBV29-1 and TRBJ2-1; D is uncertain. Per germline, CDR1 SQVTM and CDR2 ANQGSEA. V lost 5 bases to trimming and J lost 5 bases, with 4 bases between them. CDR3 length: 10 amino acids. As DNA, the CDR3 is TGCAGCGTTTGGGACAATGAGCAGTTCTTC. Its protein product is CSVWDNEQFF.

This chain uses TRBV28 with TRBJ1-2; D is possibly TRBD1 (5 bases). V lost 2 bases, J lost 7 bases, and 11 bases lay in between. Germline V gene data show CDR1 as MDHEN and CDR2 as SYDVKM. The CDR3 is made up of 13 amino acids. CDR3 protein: CASSLGAGSGYTF. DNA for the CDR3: TGTGCCAGCAGTTTAGGGGCGGGTAGTGGCTACACCTTC.

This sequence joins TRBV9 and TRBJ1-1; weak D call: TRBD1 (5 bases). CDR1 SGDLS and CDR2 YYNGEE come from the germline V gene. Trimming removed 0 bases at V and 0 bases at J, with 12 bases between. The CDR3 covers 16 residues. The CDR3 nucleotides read TGTGCCAGCAGCGTAGGGGACGGGGACTTGAACACTGAAGCTTTCTTT. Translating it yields CASSVGDGDLNTEAFF. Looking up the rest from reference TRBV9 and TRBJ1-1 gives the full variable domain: DSGVTQTPKHLITATGQRVTLRCSPRSGDLSVYWYQQSLDQGLQFLIQYYNGEERAKGNILERFSAQQFPDLHSELNLSSLELGDSALYFCASSVGDGDLNTEAFFGQGTRLTVV.

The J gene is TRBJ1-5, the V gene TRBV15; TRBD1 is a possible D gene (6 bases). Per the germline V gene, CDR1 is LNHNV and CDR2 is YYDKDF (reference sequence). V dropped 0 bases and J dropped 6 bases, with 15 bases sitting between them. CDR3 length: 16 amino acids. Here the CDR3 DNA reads TGTGCCACCAGCAGAGATGGGGGGGCGACGGGTCAGCCCCAGCATTTT. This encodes CATSRDGGATGQPQHF. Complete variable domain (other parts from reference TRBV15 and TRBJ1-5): DAMVIQNPRYQVTQFGKPVTLSCSQTLNHNVMYWYQQKSSQAPKLLFHYYDKDFNNEADTPDNFQSRRPNTSFCFLDIRSPGLGDTAMYLCATSRDGGATGQPQHFGDGTRLSIL.

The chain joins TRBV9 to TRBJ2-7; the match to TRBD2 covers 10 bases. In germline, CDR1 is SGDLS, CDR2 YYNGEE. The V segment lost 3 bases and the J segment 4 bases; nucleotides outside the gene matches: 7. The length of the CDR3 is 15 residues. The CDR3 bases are TGTGCCAGCAGCGCTTCTAGCGGGAGTAGGTACGAGCAGTACTTC. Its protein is CASSASSGSRYEQYF.

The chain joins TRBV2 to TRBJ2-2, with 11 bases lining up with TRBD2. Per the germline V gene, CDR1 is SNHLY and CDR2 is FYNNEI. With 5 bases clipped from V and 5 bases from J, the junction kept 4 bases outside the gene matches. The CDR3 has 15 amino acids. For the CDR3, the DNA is TGTGCCAGCAGTAGTCTAGCGGGAGGTACCGGGGAGCTGTTTTTT. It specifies CASSSLAGGTGELFF.

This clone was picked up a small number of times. CDR3 DNA: TGTGCCAGCAGCCAAGATCCAGGAACGCGCGCCAAAAACATTCAGTACTTC. This encodes CASSQDPGTRAKNIQYF. This chain joins TRBV14 and TRBJ2-4, with unresolved D. The ends were cut back, 0 bases at V and 1 base at J, with 13 bases in the middle. The CDR3 runs 17 residues. Germline-derived CDR1 and CDR2 are SGHDN and FVKESK. Combining the CDR3 with reference TRBV14 and TRBJ2-4 gives the whole variable domain EAGVTQFPSHSVIEKGQTVTLRCDPISGHDNLYWYRRVMGKEIKFLLHFVKESKQDESGMPNNRFLAERTGGTYSTLKVQPAELEDSGVYFCASSQDPGTRAKNIQYFGAGTRLSVL.

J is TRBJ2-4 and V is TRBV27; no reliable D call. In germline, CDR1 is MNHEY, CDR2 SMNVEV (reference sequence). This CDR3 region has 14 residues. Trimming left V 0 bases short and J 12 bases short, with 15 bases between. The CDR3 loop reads CASSLSSIGPHQYF. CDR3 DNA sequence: TGTGCCAGCAGTTTATCGTCAATCGGACCCCATCAGTACTTC.

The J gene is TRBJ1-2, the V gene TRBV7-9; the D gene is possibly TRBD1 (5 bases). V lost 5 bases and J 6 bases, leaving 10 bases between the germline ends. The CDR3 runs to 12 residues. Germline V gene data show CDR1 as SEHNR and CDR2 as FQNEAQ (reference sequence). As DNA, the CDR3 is TGTGCCAGCAGCAGGGGAACGGATGGCTACACCTTC. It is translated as CASSRGTDGYTF.

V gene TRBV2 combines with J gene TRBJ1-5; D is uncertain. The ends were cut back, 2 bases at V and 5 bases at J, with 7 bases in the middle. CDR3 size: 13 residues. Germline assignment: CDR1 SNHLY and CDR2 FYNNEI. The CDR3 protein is CASSENRDQPQHF. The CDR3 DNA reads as TGTGCCAGCAGTGAAAACAGAGATCAGCCCCAGCATTTT. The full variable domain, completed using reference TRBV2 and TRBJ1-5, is EPEVTQTPSHQVTQMGQEVILRCVPISNHLYFYWYRQILGQKVEFLVSFYNNEISEKSEIFDDQFSVERPDGSNFTLKIRSTKLEDSAMYFCASSENRDQPQHFGDGTRLSIL.

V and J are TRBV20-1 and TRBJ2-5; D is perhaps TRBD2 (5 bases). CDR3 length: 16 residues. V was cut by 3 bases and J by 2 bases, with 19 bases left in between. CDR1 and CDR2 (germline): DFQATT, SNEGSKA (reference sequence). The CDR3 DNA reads TGCAGTGCTAGTGCGCCAAGGGTAGCGTCTCAAGAGACCCAGTACTTC. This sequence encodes CSASAPRVASQETQYF.

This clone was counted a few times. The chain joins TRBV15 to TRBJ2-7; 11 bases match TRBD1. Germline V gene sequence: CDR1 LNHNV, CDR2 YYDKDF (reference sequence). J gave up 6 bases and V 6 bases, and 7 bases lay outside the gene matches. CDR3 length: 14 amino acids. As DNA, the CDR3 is TGTGCCACCAGGCCCCGGACAGGGGGCAGCGAGCAGTACTTC. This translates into CATRPRTGGSEQYF.

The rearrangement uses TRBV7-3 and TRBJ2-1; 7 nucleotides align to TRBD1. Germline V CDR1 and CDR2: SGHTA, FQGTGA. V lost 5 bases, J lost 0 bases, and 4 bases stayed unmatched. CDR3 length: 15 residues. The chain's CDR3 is CASSEQGSSYNEQFF. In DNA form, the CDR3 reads TGTGCCAGCAGCGAACAGGGGAGCTCCTACAATGAGCAGTTCTTC. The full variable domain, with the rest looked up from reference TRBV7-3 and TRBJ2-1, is GAGVSQTPSNKVTEKGKYVELRCDPISGHTALYWYRQSLGQGPEFLIYFQGTGAADDSGLPNDRFFAVRPEGSVSTLKIQRTERGDSAVYLCASSEQGSSYNEQFFGPGTRLTVL.

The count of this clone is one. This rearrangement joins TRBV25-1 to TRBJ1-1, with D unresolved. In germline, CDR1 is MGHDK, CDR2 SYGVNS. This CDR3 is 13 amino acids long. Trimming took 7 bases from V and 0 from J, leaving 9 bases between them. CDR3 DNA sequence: TGTGCCAGCACCCGGGAACTGAACACTGAAGCTTTCTTT. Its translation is CASTRELNTEAFF.